Given below is one T cell receptor beta chain in context. While infection was still active, Seattle patients were enrolled and then followed longitudinally. TCRdb keeps only in-frame clones here, not all; method: immunoSEQ multiplex PCR. The sample includes approximately 340,000 clones, approximately 86% of them seen just once. The V gene's germline CDR1 is SGHTA and CDR2 FQGNSA. This CDR3 region has 16 residues. V was shortened by 7 bases and J by 0 bases, with 16 bases between the two germline ends. This specimen belongs to a study of blood T cell repertoires in COVID-19. V gene TRBV7-2 combines with J gene TRBJ1-3, with unresolved D. The sequence came from a man aged 25-45 years with COVID-19, enrolled during active disease. Source material: peripheral blood. CDR3 in amino acids: CASKTGRANSGNTIYF. CDR3 bases: TGTGCCAGCAAGACGGGGAGAGCAAACTCTGGAAACACCATATATTTT.